The rows below give T cell receptor beta chains drawn from one sample of a study of cytomegalovirus exposure and HLA in healthy donors. TCRdb keeps only in-frame clones here, not all; method: immunoSEQ multiplex PCR. The sample lists tens of thousands of clones; approximately 78% were seen once. Material for sequencing was PBMCs. Every receptor here comes from a man between 18 and 29 years old in good health and CMV-seronegative. CDR3s include the opening cysteine and the closing phenylalanine or tryptophan.

j_gene | v_gene | CDR3aa
TRBJ2-2 | TRBV9 | CASSVGQGYTGELFF
TRBJ2-7 | TRBV5-6 | CASSFPGQNYEQYF
TRBJ2-3 | TRBV19 | CASTIVASGRTGWTDTQYF
TRBJ2-1 | TRBV4-3 | CASSQDIYNEQFF
TRBJ1-1 | TRBV19 | CASNTGQPSTEAFF
TRBJ2-1 | TRBV4-3 | CASSQVGGTVGNEQFF
TRBJ1-2 | TRBV7-2 | CASTPDRAYGYTF
TRBJ1-2 | TRBV5-1 | CASRPTGSLVSGYTF
TRBJ1-1 | TRBV6-5 | CASSYSRGGNTEAFF
TRBJ2-5 | TRBV6-5 | CASSSRTGGAPETQYF
TRBJ2-2 | TRBV5-4 | CASRGSGVGTGELFF
TRBJ2-2 | TRBV19 | CATKLGAVSTGELFF
TRBJ1-5 | TRBV5-8 | CASRIRGTSNQPQHF
TRBJ2-7 | TRBV5-6 | CASSLIGQSPPYEQYF
TRBJ1-4 | TRBV7-2 | CASSPGQGKLFF
TRBJ2-7 | TRBV27 | CASSDYGSGAGEQYF
. | TRBV6-5 | CASSFGQPYEQYF
TRBJ2-5 | TRBV2 | CASSQTSTWETQYF
TRBJ1-2 | TRBV18 | CASSPRGEFYGYTF
TRBJ2-7 | TRBV4-1 | CASSQDLLGLEQYF
TRBJ1-1 | TRBV5-1 | CASTKSQGANTEAFF
TRBJ2-5 | TRBV10-3 | CAITAGSQETQYF
TRBJ2-7 | TRBV5-4 | CASSQDLYGGSSYEQYF
TRBJ1-1 | TRBV18 | CASSPDRVTEAFF
TRBJ2-3 | TRBV5-1 | CASSFGLAGSTDTQYF
TRBJ1-1 | TRBV10-1 | CARLPQGSEAFF
TRBJ1-2 | TRBV4-1 | CASSQVAGFQRRDQGYTF
TRBJ1-1 | TRBV4-1 | CASSLRGASQNTEAFF
TRBJ2-1 | TRBV5-6 | CASTELGNEQFF
TRBJ2-7 | TRBV6-6 | CASSETSGSSYEQYF
TRBJ1-5 | TRBV5-4 | CASSLPGSPQHF
TRBJ2-2 | TRBV25-1 | CASSDFQGITGELFF
TRBJ1-3 | TRBV30 | CAWSGGGAGGNTIYF
TRBJ1-1 | TRBV29-1 | CSVAKTTASNTEAFF
TRBJ1-2 | TRBV6-5 | CASSRGQGYGYTF
TRBJ1-2 | TRBV7-9 | CASNRLRDSSRYTF
TRBJ1-4 | TRBV30 | CAFTGGAISNEKLIF
TRBJ2-1 | TRBV9 | CASTLAEGGARYNEQFF
TRBJ2-4 | TRBV7-2 | CASSSRDIQYF
TRBJ2-7 | TRBV6-5 | CASSSSLAAGAYEQYF
TRBJ1-1 | TRBV2 | CASSGTGTAGTEAFF
TRBJ1-6 | TRBV27 | CASSLLRGSPLHF
TRBJ1-2 | TRBV28 | CASSLSQGALGYTF
TRBJ2-3 | TRBV5-1 | CASSSVPGTSGGTDTQYF
TRBJ2-1 | TRBV16 | CASSPLAGGLDEQFF
TRBJ2-7 | TRBV28 | CASRPDSATYEQYF
TRBJ1-2 | TRBV29-1 | CSVARGDYGYTF
TRBJ2-3 | TRBV7-2 | CASSFPNYRDTQYF
TRBJ1-3 | TRBV5-6 | CASSLAGVNGNTIYF
TRBJ1-1 | TRBV7-9 | CASRSEAWTGNTEAFF
TRBJ2-1 | TRBV28 | CASTNQGLAGLGNEQFF
TRBJ2-5 | TRBV19 | CASSMALEETQYF
TRBJ1-5 | TRBV19 | CASRQGSGQPQHF
TRBJ1-5 | TRBV19 | CASSIVSGVGQPQHF
TRBJ2-5 | TRBV28 | CASSFERIQETQYF
TRBJ1-2 | TRBV9 | CASSVAVNYGYTF
TRBJ2-5 | TRBV28 | CASSLYPGSSGETQYF
TRBJ2-5 | TRBV9 | CASSATSGEETQYF